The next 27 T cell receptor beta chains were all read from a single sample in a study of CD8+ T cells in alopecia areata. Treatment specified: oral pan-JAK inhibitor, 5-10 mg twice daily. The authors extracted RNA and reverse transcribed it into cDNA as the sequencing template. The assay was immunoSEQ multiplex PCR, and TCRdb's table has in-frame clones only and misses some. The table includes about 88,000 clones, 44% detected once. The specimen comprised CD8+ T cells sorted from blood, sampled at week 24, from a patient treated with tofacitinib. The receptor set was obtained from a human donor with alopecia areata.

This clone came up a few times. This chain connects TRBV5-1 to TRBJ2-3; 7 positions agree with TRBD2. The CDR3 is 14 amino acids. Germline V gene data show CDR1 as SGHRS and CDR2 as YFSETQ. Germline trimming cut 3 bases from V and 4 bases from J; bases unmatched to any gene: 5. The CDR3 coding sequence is TGCGCCAGCAGCTCGCGGGGGTTGGCAGATACGCAGTATTTT. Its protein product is CASSSRGLADTQYF. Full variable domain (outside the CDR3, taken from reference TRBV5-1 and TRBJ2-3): KAGVTQTPRYLIKTRGQQVTLSCSPISGHRSVSWYQQTPGQGLQFLFEYFSETQRNKGNFPGRFSGRQFSNSRSEMNVSTLELGDSALYLCASSSRGLADTQYFGPGTRLTVL.

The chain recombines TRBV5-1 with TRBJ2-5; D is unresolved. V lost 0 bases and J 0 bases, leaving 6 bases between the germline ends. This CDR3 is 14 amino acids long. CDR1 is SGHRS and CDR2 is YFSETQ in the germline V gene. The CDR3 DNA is TGCGCCAGCAGCTTGGAGGTAAACCAAGAGACCCAGTACTTC. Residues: CASSLEVNQETQYF.

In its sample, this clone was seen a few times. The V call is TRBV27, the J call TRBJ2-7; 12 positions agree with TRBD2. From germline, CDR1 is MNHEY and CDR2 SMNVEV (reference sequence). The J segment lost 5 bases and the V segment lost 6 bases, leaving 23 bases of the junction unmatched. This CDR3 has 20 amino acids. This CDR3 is CASSPFDSVDLAGGPHEQYF. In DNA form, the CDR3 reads TGTGCCAGCAGCCCTTTCGACAGCGTCGATCTAGCGGGAGGGCCTCACGAGCAGTACTTC.

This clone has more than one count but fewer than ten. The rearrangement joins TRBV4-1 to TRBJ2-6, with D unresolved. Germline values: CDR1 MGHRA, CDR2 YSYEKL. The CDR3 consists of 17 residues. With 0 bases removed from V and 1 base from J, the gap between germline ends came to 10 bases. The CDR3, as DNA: TGCGCCAGCAGCCAAGATCTAGGCGGTTCTGGGGCCAACGTCCTGACTTTC. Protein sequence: CASSQDLGGSGANVLTF.

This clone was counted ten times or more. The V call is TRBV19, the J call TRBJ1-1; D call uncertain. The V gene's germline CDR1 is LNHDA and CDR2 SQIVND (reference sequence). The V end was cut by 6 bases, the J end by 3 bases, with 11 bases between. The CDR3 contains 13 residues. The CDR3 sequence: CASRISTDTEAFF. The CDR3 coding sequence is TGTGCCAGTAGGATATCGACGGACACTGAAGCTTTCTTT.

CDR3 nucleotide sequence: TGTGCCAGCAGTGGGGGTTACGGCTACACCTTC. Its translation is CASSGGYGYTF. This chain uses TRBV2 with TRBJ1-2; D uncertain. Germline CDR1 and CDR2: SNHLY and FYNNEI. This CDR3 has 11 amino acids. V was trimmed by 4 bases and J by 8 bases, leaving 8 bases between them.

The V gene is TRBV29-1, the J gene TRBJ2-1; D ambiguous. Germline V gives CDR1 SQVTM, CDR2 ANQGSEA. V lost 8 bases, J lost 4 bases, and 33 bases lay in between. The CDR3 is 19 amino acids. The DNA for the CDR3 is TGCAGCCTTGTATCCACCCCCATTAGCCCCGCGTCCTGGTACAATGAGCAGTTCTTC. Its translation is CSLVSTPISPASWYNEQFF.

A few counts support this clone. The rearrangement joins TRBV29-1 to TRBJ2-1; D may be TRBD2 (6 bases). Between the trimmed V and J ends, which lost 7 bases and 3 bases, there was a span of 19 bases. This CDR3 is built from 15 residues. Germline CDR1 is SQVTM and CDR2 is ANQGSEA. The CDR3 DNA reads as TGCAGCGCCCTTACGTCTAGCGCCTTCTACAATGAGCAGTTCTTC. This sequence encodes CSALTSSAFYNEQFF.

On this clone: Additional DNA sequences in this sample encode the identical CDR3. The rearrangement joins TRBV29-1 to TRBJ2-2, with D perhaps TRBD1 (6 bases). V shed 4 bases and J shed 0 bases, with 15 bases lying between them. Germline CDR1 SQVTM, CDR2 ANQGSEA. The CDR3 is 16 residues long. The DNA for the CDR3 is TGCAGCGTTGGGGACACCCCTTTCGCGAACACCGGGGAGCTGTTTTTT. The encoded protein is CSVGDTPFANTGELFF.

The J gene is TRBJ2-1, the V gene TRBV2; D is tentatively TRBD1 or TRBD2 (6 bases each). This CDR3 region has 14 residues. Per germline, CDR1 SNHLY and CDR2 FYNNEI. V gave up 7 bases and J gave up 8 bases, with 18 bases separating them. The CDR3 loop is CASTRGRIIDEQFF. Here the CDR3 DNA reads TGTGCCAGCACACGGGGGCGCATAATCGATGAGCAGTTCTTC. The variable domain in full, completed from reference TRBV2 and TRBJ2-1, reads EPEVTQTPSHQVTQMGQEVILRCVPISNHLYFYWYRQILGQKVEFLVSFYNNEISEKSEIFDDQFSVERPDGSNFTLKIRSTKLEDSAMYFCASTRGRIIDEQFFGPGTRLTVL.

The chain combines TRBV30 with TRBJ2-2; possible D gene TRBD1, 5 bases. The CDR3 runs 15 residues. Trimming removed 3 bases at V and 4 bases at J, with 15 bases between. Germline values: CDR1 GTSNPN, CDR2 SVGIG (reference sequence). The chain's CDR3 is CAWSAGMTLTGELFF. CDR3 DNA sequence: TGTGCCTGGAGCGCAGGGATGACACTCACCGGGGAGCTGTTTTTT. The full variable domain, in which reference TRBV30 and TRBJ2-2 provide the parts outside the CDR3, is SQTIHQWPATLVQPVGSPLSLECTVEGTSNPNLYWYRQAAGRGLQLLFYSVGIGQISSEVPQNLSASRPQDRQFILSSKKLLLSDSGFYLCAWSAGMTLTGELFFGEGSRLTVL.

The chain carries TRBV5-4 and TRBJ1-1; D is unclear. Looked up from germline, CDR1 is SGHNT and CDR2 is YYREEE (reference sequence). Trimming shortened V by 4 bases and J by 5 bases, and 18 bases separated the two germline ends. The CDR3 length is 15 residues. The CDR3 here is CASSIGRGWNTEAFF. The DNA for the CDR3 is TGTGCCAGCAGCATCGGTCGTGGGTGGAATACTGAAGCTTTCTTT.

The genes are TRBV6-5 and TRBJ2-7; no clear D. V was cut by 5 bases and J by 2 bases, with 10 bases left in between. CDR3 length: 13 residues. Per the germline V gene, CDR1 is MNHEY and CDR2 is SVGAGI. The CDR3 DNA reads TGTGCCAGCAGTCCCTGGCTAGCCTACGAGCAGTACTTC. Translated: CASSPWLAYEQYF.

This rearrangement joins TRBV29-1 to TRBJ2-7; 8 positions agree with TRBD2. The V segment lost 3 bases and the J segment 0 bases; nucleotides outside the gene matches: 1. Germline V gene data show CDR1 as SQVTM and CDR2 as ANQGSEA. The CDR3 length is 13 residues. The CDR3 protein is CSVDGTSSYEQYF. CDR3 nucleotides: TGCAGCGTTGACGGGACTAGCTCCTACGAGCAGTACTTC.

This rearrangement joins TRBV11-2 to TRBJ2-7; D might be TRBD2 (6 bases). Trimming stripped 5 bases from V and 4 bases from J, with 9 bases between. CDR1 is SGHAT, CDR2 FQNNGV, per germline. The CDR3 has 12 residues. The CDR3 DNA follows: TGTGCCAGCAGCCGCGGAGGGTACGAGCAGTACTTC. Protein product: CASSRGGYEQYF.

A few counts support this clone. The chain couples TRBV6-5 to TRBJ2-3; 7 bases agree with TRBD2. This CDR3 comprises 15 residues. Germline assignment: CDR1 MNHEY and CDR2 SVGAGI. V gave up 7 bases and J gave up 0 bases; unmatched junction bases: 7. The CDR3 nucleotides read TGTGCCAGCATGTCTGGCGGGAGTAGCACAGATACGCAGTATTTT. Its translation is CASMSGGSSTDTQYF.

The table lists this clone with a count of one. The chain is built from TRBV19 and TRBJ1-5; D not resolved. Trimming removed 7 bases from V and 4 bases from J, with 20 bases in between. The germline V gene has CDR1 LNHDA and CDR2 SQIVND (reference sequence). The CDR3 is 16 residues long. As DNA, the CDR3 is TGTGCCAGTAATTTCCGGGTGGAGGTATGGAATCAGCCCCAGCATTTT. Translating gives CASNFRVEVWNQPQHF.

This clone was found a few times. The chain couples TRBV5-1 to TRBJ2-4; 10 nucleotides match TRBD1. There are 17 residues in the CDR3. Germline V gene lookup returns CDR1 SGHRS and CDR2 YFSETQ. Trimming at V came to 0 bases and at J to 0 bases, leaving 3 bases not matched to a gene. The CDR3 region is CASSLDWTGGAKNIQYF. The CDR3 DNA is TGCGCCAGCAGCTTGGATTGGACAGGGGGAGCCAAAAACATTCAGTACTTC.

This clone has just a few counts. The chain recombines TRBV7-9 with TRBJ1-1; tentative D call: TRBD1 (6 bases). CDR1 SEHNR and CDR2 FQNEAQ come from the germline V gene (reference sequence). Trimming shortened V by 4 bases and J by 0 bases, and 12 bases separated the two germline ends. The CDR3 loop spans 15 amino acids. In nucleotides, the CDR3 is TGTGCCAGCAGCTCGAACAGGGACATGAACACTGAAGCTTTCTTT. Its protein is CASSSNRDMNTEAFF.

The CDR3 DNA reads as TGTGCCTGGACGGTAACAGGGGACTATGGCTACACCTTC. It codes for CAWTVTGDYGYTF. This sequence joins TRBV30 and TRBJ1-2; 7 bases match TRBD1. The CDR3 spans 13 residues. Germline V gene sequence: CDR1 GTSNPN, CDR2 SVGIG (reference sequence). V shed 4 bases and J 3 bases; nucleotides not matched to a gene: 5.

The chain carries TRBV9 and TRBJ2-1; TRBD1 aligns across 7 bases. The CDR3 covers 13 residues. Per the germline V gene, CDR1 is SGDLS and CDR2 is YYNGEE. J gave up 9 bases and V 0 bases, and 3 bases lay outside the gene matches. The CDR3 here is CASSVAQGLEQFF. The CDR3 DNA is TGTGCCAGCAGCGTAGCACAGGGGCTTGAGCAGTTCTTC.

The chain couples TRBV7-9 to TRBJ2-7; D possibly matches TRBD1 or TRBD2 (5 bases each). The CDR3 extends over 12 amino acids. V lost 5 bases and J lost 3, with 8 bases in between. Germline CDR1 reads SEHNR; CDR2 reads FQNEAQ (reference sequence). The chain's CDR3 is CASSGGIYEQYF. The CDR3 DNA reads TGTGCCAGCAGCGGGGGAATCTACGAGCAGTACTTC.

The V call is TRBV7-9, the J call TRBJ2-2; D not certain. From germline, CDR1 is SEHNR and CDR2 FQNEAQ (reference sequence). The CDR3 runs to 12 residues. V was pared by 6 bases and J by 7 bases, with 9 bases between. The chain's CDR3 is CASSALGGELFF. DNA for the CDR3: TGTGCCAGCAGTGCTTTGGGCGGGGAGCTGTTTTTT. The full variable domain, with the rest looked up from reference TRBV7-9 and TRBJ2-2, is DTGVSQNPRHKITKRGQNVTFRCDPISEHNRLYWYRQTLGQGPEFLTYFQNEAQLEKSRLLSDRFSAERPKGSFSTLEIQRTEQGDSAMYLCASSALGGELFFGEGSRLTVL.

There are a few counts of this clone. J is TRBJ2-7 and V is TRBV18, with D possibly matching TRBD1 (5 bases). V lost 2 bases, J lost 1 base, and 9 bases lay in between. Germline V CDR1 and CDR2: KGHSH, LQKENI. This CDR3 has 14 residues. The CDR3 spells CASSPKDISYEQYF. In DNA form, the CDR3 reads TGTGCCAGCTCACCAAAGGACATATCCTACGAGCAGTACTTC.

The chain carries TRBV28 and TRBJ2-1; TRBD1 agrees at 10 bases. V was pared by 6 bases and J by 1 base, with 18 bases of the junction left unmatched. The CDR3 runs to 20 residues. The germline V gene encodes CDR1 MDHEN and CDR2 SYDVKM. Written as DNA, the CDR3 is TGTGCCAGCAGGATGACAGGGGGCAGTTCTAGCGGCCCGTCCTACAATGAGCAGTTCTTC. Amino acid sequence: CASRMTGGSSSGPSYNEQFF. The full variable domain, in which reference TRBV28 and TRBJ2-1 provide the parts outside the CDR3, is DVKVTQSSRYLVKRTGEKVFLECVQDMDHENMFWYRQDPGLGLRLIYFSYDVKMKEKGDIPEGYSVSREKKERFSLILESASTNQTSMYLCASRMTGGSSSGPSYNEQFFGPGTRLTVL.

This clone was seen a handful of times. CDR3 in amino acids: CATYGQNEQFF. CDR3 DNA sequence: TGTGCCACCTATGGACAGAATGAGCAGTTCTTC. The chain is built from TRBV27 and TRBJ2-1; weak D call: TRBD1 (6 bases). CDR1 MNHEY and CDR2 SMNVEV come from the germline V gene (reference sequence). The V end lost 10 bases, the J end lost 7 bases, and 11 bases lay between the germline ends. The length of the CDR3 is 11 residues.

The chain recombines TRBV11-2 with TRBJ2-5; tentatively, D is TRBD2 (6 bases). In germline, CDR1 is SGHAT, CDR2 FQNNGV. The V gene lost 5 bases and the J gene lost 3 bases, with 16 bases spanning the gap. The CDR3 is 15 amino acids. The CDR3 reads CASSPTGTSEETQYF. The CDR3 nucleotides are TGTGCCAGCAGCCCCACCGGGACTTCTGAAGAGACCCAGTACTTC.